This entry is about one T cell receptor beta chain. Its antigen is as yet unknown. The data belong to a study of T cell repertoires in cytomegalovirus infection. TCRdb itself ran the reads through MiXCR, one entry per CDR3 protein. The sample lists some 500,000 distinct CDR3 sequences, roughly 43% occurring once. This clonotype originated in a human donor in good health (CMV status not recorded). Some clones in this sample may be carry-over from other donors' samples. The sequences come from cultured PBMCs, collected from culture after CMV antigen stimulation.

The chain's CDR3 is CASSEDRVLTEAFF. CDR3 DNA: TGTGCCAGCAGTGAGGACAGGGTTTTAACTGAAGCTTTCTTT. V gene TRBV6-1 combines with J gene TRBJ1-1; 8 bases are a match to TRBD1. Germline V CDR1 and CDR2: MNHNS, SASEGT. This CDR3 spans 14 amino acids. V lost 3 bases, J lost 5 bases, and 5 bases stayed unmatched.